One sample yielded the 19 T cell receptor beta chains listed below, sequenced in a study of blood T cell repertoires in COVID-19. Some clones are missing from TCRdb's copy, which holds only in-frame ones; the method was immunoSEQ multiplex PCR. The sample records around 63,000 clones, about four fifths being singletons. The sequenced material came from peripheral blood. These receptors came from a man between 60 and 70 years old with COVID-19, enrolled during active disease.

The V and J genes are TRBV18 and TRBJ2-1; TRBD2 matches at 8 bases. Unmatched junction bases numbered 4, after V lost 0 bases and J lost 3 bases. Germline V gene lookup returns CDR1 KGHSH and CDR2 LQKENI. The CDR3 has 16 residues. CDR3 sequence (DNA): TGTGCCAGCTCACCACCGGGCGGGGGGCTCTACAATGAGCAGTTCTTC. It codes for CASSPPGGGLYNEQFF.

This sequence joins TRBV12-5 and TRBJ1-1; D remains ambiguous. Germline-derived CDR1 and CDR2 are LGHNT and FRNRAP. CDR3 size: 14 residues. Trimming cost V 0 bases and J 7 bases, with 12 bases left between them. The CDR3 here is CASGLVMVRSEAFF. The CDR3 DNA follows: TGTGCTAGTGGTTTGGTAATGGTGCGGAGTGAAGCTTTCTTT.

The chain joins TRBV18 to TRBJ2-5, with D possibly being TRBD2 (6 bases). Germline V lookup: CDR1 KGHSH, CDR2 LQKENI. Trimming took off 2 bases at V and 2 bases at J, with 9 bases between the two ends. This CDR3 has 14 residues. The CDR3 nucleotides read TGTGCCAGCTCACCATGGGCGGGGCAAGAGACCCAGTACTTC. Protein sequence: CASSPWAGQETQYF.

Only one count was recorded for this clone. V usage is TRBV19 and J usage is TRBJ1-4; TRBD1 is a possible D gene (6 bases). Germline loops: CDR1 LNHDA, CDR2 SQIVND (reference sequence). The CDR3 covers 13 residues. V lost 3 bases to trimming and J lost 16 bases, with 18 bases between them. The CDR3 loop is CASSIASKGEQFF. In DNA form, the CDR3 reads TGTGCCAGTAGTATCGCCAGTAAGGGGGAACAGTTTTTT.

This rearrangement joins TRBV19 to TRBJ1-1, with D tentatively TRBD1 (5 bases). Germline V gene data show CDR1 as LNHDA and CDR2 as SQIVND (reference sequence). The CDR3 runs to 13 residues. Trimming cost V 3 bases and J 4 bases, with 9 bases left between them. The CDR3 sequence: CASSILGGTEAFF. The DNA for the CDR3 is TGTGCCAGTAGTATTTTGGGGGGCACTGAAGCTTTCTTT.

For the CDR3, the DNA is TGCGCCAGCAGCTGGGTCGGGGACAATGAGCAGTTCTTC. It yields the protein CASSWVGDNEQFF. This chain links TRBV5-1 with TRBJ2-1; D may be TRBD2 (5 bases). Germline CDR1 is SGHRS and CDR2 is YFSETQ. V dropped 3 bases and J dropped 5 bases, with 9 bases sitting between them. There are 13 residues in the CDR3.

This clone was found once. J is TRBJ2-3 and V is TRBV10-3; 9 nucleotides align to TRBD2. The length of the CDR3 is 16 residues. The V and J ends lost 3 bases and 3 bases, in that order; junction bases with no gene match: 7. Per germline, CDR1 ENHRY and CDR2 SYGVKD. In DNA form, the CDR3 reads TGTGCCATCAGTGACCATTCGGCGGGGGGGACAGATACGCAGTATTTT. Amino acids: CAISDHSAGGTDTQYF.

This clone appeared a single time. The J gene is TRBJ2-1, the V gene TRBV9; 9 bases line up with TRBD2. The CDR3 has 15 residues. V shed 2 bases and J 4 bases; nucleotides not matched to a gene: 4. CDR1 is SGDLS, CDR2 YYNGEE, per germline. The CDR3 loop reads CASSVLAGGYNEQFF. CDR3 bases: TGTGCCAGCAGCGTCCTCGCGGGGGGGTACAATGAGCAGTTCTTC.

V is TRBV4-1 and J is TRBJ2-5; 10 nucleotides align to TRBD2. The CDR3 totals 15 residues. Germline lookup yields CDR1 MGHRA and CDR2 YSYEKL. V lost 2 bases to trimming and J lost 5 bases; unmatched junction nucleotides: 5. CDR3 sequence: CASSQPGLALETQYF. The CDR3 DNA reads TGCGCCAGCAGCCAACCGGGACTAGCGCTTGAGACCCAGTACTTC.

This chain joins TRBV5-1 and TRBJ2-4; 10 nucleotides line up with TRBD2. The CDR3 covers 14 residues. Looked up from germline, CDR1 is SGHRS and CDR2 is YFSETQ. Trimming removed 1 base from V and 5 bases from J; junction bases left unmatched: 0. Here the CDR3 DNA reads TGCGCCAGCAGCTTGACTAGCGGGGAAAACATTCAGTACTTC. This encodes CASSLTSGENIQYF.

This sequence joins TRBV30 and TRBJ1-1; 7 nucleotides line up with TRBD1. Looked up from germline, CDR1 is GTSNPN and CDR2 is SVGIG (reference sequence). This CDR3 is built from 13 residues. V trimming: 5 bases; J trimming: 5 bases; junction bases outside the gene matches: 8. In DNA form, the CDR3 reads TGTGCCTGGGACAGGGCAGGGTTAACTGAAGCTTTCTTT. Its protein is CAWDRAGLTEAFF.

The chain couples TRBV6-5 to TRBJ2-7, with 10 bases matching TRBD1. The trim removed 0 bases at V and 5 bases at J, leaving 4 bases unmatched. The CDR3 covers 15 residues. CDR1 and CDR2 (germline): MNHEY, SVGAGI. The CDR3 nucleotides are TGTGCCAGCAGTTACTCTGGGGACAGGGGCCACGAGCAGTACTTC. This sequence encodes CASSYSGDRGHEQYF.

This chain links TRBV24-1 with TRBJ2-1; 10 nucleotides align to TRBD1. V was pared by 3 bases and J by 8 bases, with 21 bases of the junction left unmatched. Germline-derived CDR1 and CDR2 are KGHDR and SFDVKD. CDR3 length: 20 residues. The CDR3 region is CATSDGPGTGVGGSFYEQFF. Here the CDR3 DNA reads TGTGCCACCAGTGATGGTCCCGGGACAGGGGTCGGCGGGAGTTTCTATGAGCAGTTCTTC.

A few counts support this clone. The genes are TRBV18 and TRBJ1-1; 7 bases are a match to TRBD1. Unmatched junction bases numbered 9, after V lost 6 bases and J lost 5 bases. Per the germline V gene, CDR1 is KGHSH and CDR2 is LQKENI. This CDR3 has 14 amino acids. The CDR3 nucleotides read TGTGCCAGCTCGCCGGGACAGCCGGGAACTGAAGCTTTCTTT. It is translated as CASSPGQPGTEAFF.

The chain is built from TRBV12-3 or TRBV12-4 and TRBJ1-2; 7 bases fit TRBD1. CDR3 length equals 13 residues. The V segment lost 11 bases and the J segment 8 bases; nucleotides outside the gene matches: 14. CDR3 DNA sequence: TGTGCCGGTCGACAGGGCCGCCTTTCGGGCTACACCTTC. Amino acid sequence: CAGRQGRLSGYTF.

This clone was recorded a few times. The chain combines TRBV29-1 with TRBJ2-1, with TRBD2 matching over 8 bases. Germline values: CDR1 SQVTM, CDR2 ANQGSEA. V dropped 1 base and J dropped 15; count of bases not matched to a gene: 8. CDR3 length equals 12 residues. Here the CDR3 reads CSVEVSREGGFF. In nucleotides, the CDR3 is TGCAGCGTTGAAGTTTCCCGGGAGGGAGGGTTCTTC.

The chain combines TRBV5-5 with TRBJ2-1; possibly TRBD1 for D (6 bases). The germline V and J ends were trimmed by 4 bases and 5 bases, with 19 bases remaining between them. Germline V CDR1 and CDR2: SGHKS, YYEKEE (reference sequence). CDR3 size: 16 residues. For the CDR3, the DNA is TGTGCCAGCAGCCGATTGTGGGGGCTAGGAAACAATGAGCAGTTCTTC. This sequence encodes CASSRLWGLGNNEQFF.

This clone was detected once. The J gene is TRBJ2-3, the V gene TRBV7-3; 10 bases are a match to TRBD2. The CDR3 length is 17 residues. The germline CDR1 and CDR2 sequences are SGHTA and FQGTGA. J lost 1 base, V lost 4 bases, and 8 bases had no gene match. As DNA, the CDR3 is TGTGCCAGCAGCTCCGCCGTCCTAGCGGGGGGCACAGATACGCAGTATTTT. Translated: CASSSAVLAGGTDTQYF.

This clone is a singleton in its sample. The rearrangement uses TRBV28 and TRBJ1-1; weak D call: TRBD1 (5 bases). Germline assignment: CDR1 MDHEN and CDR2 SYDVKM. This CDR3 is built from 15 residues. V lost 8 bases to trimming and J lost 0 bases, with 16 bases between them. Written as DNA, the CDR3 is TGTGCCAGCGAAGGTCCCTCAGGGCTGAACACTGAAGCTTTCTTT. Its protein is CASEGPSGLNTEAFF.